The entry below gives a single T cell receptor (beta chain) sequence along with its context. This entry is derived from a study of blood T cell repertoires in COVID-19. Overall study context: From the United States, Italy and Spain came samples of acute and convalescent COVID-19. From T cells, B-cell-depleted T cells, or PBMCs came the material, which was cDNA or gDNA.

After removal of 3 bases from V and 5 bases from J, the junction contained 6 bases not matched to a gene. Germline lookup yields CDR1 SGHTA and CDR2 FQGTGA. The CDR3 sequence is 17 residues long. As processed by the authors: Reference gene primer amplification yielded estimated nucleated cell counts. The table came from immunoSEQ multiplex PCR; TCRdb's copy has only in-frame clones and leaves some out. The DNA gave D and trimming, while V, J and clone size come from that table. The sample includes roughly 160,000 clones, approximately 86% of them seen just once. The clonotype originates from a man aged 55 to 70 with acute or convalescent COVID-19. Sequencing was carried out using peripheral blood. This sequence joins TRBV7-3 and TRBJ2-3; 15 bases line up with TRBD2. Written as DNA, the CDR3 is TGTGCCAGCAGCTTTGGGACTAGCGGGAGGATAAAAGATACGCAGTATTTT. Its protein product is CASSFGTSGRIKDTQYF. Looking up the rest from reference TRBV7-3 and TRBJ2-3 gives the full variable domain: GAGVSQTPSNKVTEKGKYVELRCDPISGHTALYWYRQSLGQGPEFLIYFQGTGAADDSGLPNDRFFAVRPEGSVSTLKIQRTERGDSAVYLCASSFGTSGRIKDTQYFGPGTRLTVL.